The present T cell receptor (beta chain) was sequenced within a study of shared clonotypes between healthy human individuals. CD8 cells classed as naive were CD45RO-negative and positively selected for CCR7, excluding terminally differentiated effector memory CD45RA+ cells. The CDR3 spans 13 residues. V lost 6 bases, J lost 4 bases, and 3 bases stayed unmatched. Germline V CDR1 and CDR2: MDHEN, SYDVKM. Some clones are missing from TCRdb's copy, which holds only in-frame ones; the method was immunoSEQ multiplex PCR. The sample yields about 2.1 million clones, about 94% seen once. As regards this clone: This CDR3 is also generated by other DNA sequences in the sample.

The origin of this receptor is a man younger than 35 in good health. Some clones in this sample may be carry-over from other donors' samples. The sample taken for sequencing was naive CD8+ T cells from PBMCs. The chain links TRBV28 to TRBJ1-1; 9 nucleotides line up with TRBD1. CDR3 sequence reads: CASRGQGGTEAFF. For the CDR3, the DNA is TGTGCCAGCAGGGGACAGGGCGGCACTGAAGCTTTCTTT.